This T cell receptor (beta chain) was recovered during a study of shared clonotypes between healthy human individuals. Study overall: A donor's plate count was three for CD4 naive and three for CD4 memory; CD8 naive had two and CD8 memory one.

Sequencing used immunoSEQ multiplex PCR; TCRdb keeps in-frame clones, though not all of them. The sample carries about 2.1 million clones, roughly 91% recorded once. With regard to this clone: A read error may produce the germline difference seen at one junction end.

CDR3 size: 14 residues. Germline assignment: CDR1 KGHSH and CDR2 LQKENI. It was CD45RO-negative cells, positively selected for CCR7, that made up naive CD8 cells, with terminally differentiated effector memory CD45RA+ cells excluded. This sequence was found in a man aged 18-30 years in good health. Some clones in this sample may be carry-over from other donors' samples. The specimen sequenced was naive CD8+ T cells from PBMCs. The chain joins TRBV18 to TRBJ2-1; D unclear. The CDR3 bases are TGTGCCAGCTCCCCACCTCTCGAGATGAATGAGCAGTTCTTC. Translation: CASSPPLEMNEQFF.